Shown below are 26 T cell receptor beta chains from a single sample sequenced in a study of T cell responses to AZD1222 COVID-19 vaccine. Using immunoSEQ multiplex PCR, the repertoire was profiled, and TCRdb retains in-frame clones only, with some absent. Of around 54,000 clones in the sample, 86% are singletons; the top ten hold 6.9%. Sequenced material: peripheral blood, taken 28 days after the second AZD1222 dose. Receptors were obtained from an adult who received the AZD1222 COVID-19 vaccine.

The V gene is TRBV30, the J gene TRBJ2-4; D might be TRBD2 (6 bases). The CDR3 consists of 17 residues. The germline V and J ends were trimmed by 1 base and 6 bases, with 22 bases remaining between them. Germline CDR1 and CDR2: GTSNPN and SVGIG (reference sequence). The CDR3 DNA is TGTGCCTGGAGTGGTGATAATAGTAGAGGAGCGGGAAACATTCAGTACTTC. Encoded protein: CAWSGDNSRGAGNIQYF.

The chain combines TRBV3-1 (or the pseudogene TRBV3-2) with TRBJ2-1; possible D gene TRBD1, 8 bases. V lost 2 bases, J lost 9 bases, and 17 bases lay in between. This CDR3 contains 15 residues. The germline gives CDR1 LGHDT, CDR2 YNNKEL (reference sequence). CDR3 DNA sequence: TGTGCCAGCAGCCAACTCGGACAGGGAGGGGCTGAGCAGTTCTTC. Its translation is CASSQLGQGGAEQFF.

The CDR3 nucleotides are TGCGCCAGCAGTCCAACCGGGACAGGGGGCCTTACTAATGAAAAACTGTTTTTT. Its translation is CASSPTGTGGLTNEKLFF. The chain joins TRBV4-1 to TRBJ1-4; TRBD1 aligns across 12 bases. Germline loops: CDR1 MGHRA, CDR2 YSYEKL. J lost 2 bases, V lost 6 bases, and 10 bases had no gene match. The CDR3 contains 18 residues.

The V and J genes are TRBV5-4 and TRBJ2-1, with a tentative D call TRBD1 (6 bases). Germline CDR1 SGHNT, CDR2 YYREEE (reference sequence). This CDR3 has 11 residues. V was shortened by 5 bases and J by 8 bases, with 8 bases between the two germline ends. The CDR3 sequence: CASRGAYEQFF. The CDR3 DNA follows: TGTGCCAGCAGGGGGGCGTATGAGCAGTTCTTC.

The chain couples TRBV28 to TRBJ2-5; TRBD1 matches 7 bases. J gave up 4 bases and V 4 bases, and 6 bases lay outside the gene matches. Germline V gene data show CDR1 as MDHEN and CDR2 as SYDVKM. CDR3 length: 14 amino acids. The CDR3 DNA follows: TGTGCCAGCAGTTCAACAGGGGACGGAGAGACCCAGTACTTC. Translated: CASSSTGDGETQYF.

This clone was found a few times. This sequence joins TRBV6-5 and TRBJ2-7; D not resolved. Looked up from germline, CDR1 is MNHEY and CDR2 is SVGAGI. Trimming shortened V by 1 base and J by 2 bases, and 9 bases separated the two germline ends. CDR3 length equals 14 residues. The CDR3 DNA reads TGTGCCAGCAGTTACTTGACGGGCGCCTACGAGCAGTACTTC. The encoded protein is CASSYLTGAYEQYF.

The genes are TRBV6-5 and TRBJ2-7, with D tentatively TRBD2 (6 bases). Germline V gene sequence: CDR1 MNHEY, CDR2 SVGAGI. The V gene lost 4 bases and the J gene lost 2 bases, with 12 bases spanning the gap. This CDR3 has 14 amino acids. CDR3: CASSFQEGTYEQYF. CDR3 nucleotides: TGTGCCAGCAGTTTTCAGGAGGGGACCTACGAGCAGTACTTC.

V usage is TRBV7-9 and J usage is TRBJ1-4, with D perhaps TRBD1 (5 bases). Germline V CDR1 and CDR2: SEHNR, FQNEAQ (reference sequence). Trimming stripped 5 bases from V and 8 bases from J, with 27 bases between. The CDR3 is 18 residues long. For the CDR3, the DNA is TGTGCCAGCAGCCATTCAATCAATCCCCAGGGTGAATTCGAAAAACTGTTTTTT. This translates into CASSHSINPQGEFEKLFF. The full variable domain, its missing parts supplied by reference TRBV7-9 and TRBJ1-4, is DTGVSQNPRHKITKRGQNVTFRCDPISEHNRLYWYRQTLGQGPEFLTYFQNEAQLEKSRLLSDRFSAERPKGSFSTLEIQRTEQGDSAMYLCASSHSINPQGEFEKLFFGSGTQLSVL.

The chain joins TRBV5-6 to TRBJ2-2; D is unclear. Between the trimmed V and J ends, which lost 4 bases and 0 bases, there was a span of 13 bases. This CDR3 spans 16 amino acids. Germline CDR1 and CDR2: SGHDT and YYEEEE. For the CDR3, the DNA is TGTGCCAGCAGCAGGACCTATCCCGCGAACACCGGGGAGCTGTTTTTT. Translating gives CASSRTYPANTGELFF.

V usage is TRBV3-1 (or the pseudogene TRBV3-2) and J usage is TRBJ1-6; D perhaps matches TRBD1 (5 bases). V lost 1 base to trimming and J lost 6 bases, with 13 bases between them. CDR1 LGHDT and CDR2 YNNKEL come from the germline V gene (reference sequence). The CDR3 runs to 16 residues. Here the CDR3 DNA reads TGTGCCAGCAGCCAAGGGGTTCCAGGGCTTAATTCACCCCTCCACTTT. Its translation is CASSQGVPGLNSPLHF.

DNA for the CDR3: TGTGCCAGCAAGGAGGACGTCTATGGCTACACCTTC. Amino acid sequence: CASKEDVYGYTF. The chain employs TRBV2 and TRBJ1-2; D unclear. The germline gives CDR1 SNHLY, CDR2 FYNNEI. Trimming took 7 bases from V and 4 from J, leaving 10 bases between them. The CDR3 extends over 12 amino acids.

CDR3 in amino acids: CASSHLWTYEQYF. CDR3 in DNA: TGCGCCAGCTCTCACCTCTGGACCTACGAGCAGTACTTC. The rearrangement links TRBV23-1 to TRBJ2-7; no firm D call. TRBV23-1 is classed as an ORF, of uncertain function. The CDR3 has 13 amino acids. V was clipped by 8 bases and J by 2 bases, with 13 bases between them.

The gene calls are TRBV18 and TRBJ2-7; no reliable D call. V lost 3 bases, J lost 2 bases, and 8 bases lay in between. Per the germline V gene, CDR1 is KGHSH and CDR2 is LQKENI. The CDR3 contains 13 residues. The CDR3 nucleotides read TGTGCCAGCTCACCGCTGAGAACCTACGAGCAGTACTTC. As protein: CASSPLRTYEQYF.

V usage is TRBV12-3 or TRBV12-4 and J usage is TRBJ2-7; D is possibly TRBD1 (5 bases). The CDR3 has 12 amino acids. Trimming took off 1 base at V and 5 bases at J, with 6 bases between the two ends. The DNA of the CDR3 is TGTGCCAGCAGTTTAGGACAGAACGAGCAGTACTTC. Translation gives CASSLGQNEQYF.

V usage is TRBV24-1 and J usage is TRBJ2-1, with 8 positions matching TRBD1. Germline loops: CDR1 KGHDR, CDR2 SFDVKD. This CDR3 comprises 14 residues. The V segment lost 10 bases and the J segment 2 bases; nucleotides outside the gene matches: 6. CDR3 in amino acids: CATKGQGPYNEQFF. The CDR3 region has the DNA TGTGCCACTAAAGGACAGGGCCCCTACAATGAGCAGTTCTTC.

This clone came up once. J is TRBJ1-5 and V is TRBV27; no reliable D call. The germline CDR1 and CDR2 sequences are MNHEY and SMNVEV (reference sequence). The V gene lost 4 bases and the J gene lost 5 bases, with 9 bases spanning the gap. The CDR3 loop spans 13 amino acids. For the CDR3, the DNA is TGTGCCAGCAGTTGGGAGTTACATCAGCCCCAGCATTTT. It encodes CASSWELHQPQHF.

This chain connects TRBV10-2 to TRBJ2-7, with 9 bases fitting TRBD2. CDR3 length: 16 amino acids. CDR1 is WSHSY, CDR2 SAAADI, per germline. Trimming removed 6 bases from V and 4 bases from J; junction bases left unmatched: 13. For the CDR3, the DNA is TGCGCCAGCAGGGGGGTCTTGGCGGGAGGGCTATACGAGCAGTACTTC. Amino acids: CASRGVLAGGLYEQYF.

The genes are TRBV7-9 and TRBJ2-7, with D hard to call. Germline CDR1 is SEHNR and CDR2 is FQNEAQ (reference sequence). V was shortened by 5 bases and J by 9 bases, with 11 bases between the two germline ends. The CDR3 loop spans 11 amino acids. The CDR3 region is CASSRGQRQYF. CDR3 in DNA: TGTGCCAGCAGCCGAGGCCAGCGGCAGTACTTC.

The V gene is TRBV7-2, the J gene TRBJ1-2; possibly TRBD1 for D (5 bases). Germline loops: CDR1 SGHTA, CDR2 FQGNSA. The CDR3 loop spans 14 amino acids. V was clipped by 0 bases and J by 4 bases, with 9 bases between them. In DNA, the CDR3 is TGTGCCAGCAGCTTAGCAGGGACGCTCTATGGCTACACCTTC. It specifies CASSLAGTLYGYTF.

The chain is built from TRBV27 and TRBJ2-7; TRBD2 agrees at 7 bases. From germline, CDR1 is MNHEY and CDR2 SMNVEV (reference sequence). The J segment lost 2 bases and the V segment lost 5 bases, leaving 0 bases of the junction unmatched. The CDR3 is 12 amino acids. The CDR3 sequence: CASSRGAYEQYF. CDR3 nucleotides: TGTGCCAGCAGTCGGGGGGCCTACGAGCAGTACTTC.

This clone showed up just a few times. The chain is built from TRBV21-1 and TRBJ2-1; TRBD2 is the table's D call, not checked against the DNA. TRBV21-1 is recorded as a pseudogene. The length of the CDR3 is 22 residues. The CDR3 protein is CASSNGIGSLAGGESSYNEQFF. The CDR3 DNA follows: TGTGCCAGCAGCAACGGGATCGGGTCGCTAGCGGGGGGGGAAAGCTCCTACAATGAGCAGTTCTTC.

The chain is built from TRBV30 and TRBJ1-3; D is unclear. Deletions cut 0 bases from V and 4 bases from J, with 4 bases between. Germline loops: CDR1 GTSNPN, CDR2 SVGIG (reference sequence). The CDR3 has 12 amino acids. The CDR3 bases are TGTGCCTGGAGTGTACCCGGAAACACCATATATTTT. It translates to CAWSVPGNTIYF.

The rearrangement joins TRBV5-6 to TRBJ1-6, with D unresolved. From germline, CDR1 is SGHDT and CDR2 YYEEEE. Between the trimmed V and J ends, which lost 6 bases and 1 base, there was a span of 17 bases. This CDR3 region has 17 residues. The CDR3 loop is CASTLGDGGSYNSPLHF. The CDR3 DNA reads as TGTGCCAGCACCCTTGGAGACGGTGGATCCTATAATTCACCCCTCCACTTT.

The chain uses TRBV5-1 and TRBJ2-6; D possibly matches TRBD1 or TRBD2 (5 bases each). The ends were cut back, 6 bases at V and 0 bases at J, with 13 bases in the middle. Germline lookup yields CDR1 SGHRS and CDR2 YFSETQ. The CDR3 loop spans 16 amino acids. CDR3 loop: CASTQGPFSGANVLTF. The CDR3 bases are TGCGCCAGCACCCAGGGACCTTTCTCTGGGGCCAACGTCCTGACTTTC.

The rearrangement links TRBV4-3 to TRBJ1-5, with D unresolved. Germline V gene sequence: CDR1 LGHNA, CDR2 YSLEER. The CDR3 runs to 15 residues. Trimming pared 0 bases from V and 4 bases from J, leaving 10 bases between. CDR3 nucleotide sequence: TGCGCCAGCAGCCAAGATCGGGGTGCGAATCAGCCCCAGCATTTT. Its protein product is CASSQDRGANQPQHF.

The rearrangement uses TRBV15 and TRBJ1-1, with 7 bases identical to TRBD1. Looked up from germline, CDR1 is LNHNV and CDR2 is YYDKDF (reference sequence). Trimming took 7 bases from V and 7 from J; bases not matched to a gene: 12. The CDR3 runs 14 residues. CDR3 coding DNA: TGTGCCACCACCCCGACCGGGACAGCTCATGAAGCTTTCTTT. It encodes CATTPTGTAHEAFF.